The TCR beta chain described here comes from a study of radiation and T cells in renal cell carcinoma. Treatment noted: treatment-naive control, cytoreductive nephrectomy. This table comes from immunoSEQ multiplex PCR, and its TCRdb copy is limited to in-frame clones, with some not included. The sample consists of approximately 14,000 clones, 55% to 70% of them appearing once. Trimming left V 1 base short and J 7 bases short, with 17 bases between. This CDR3 spans 15 amino acids. Germline assignment: CDR1 SGHDT and CDR2 YYEEEE. The TCR comes from a man aged 50-60 years with renal cell carcinoma. The sample was tumor tissue, taken from a patient whose treatment was nephrectomy without radiotherapy. The chain is built from TRBV5-6 and TRBJ1-2; a weak D match, TRBD1 (6 bases). The CDR3 DNA sequence: TGTGCCAGCAGCTTGATGCTAGGACAGAGGGGTGGCTACACCTTC. Translation gives CASSLMLGQRGGYTF.